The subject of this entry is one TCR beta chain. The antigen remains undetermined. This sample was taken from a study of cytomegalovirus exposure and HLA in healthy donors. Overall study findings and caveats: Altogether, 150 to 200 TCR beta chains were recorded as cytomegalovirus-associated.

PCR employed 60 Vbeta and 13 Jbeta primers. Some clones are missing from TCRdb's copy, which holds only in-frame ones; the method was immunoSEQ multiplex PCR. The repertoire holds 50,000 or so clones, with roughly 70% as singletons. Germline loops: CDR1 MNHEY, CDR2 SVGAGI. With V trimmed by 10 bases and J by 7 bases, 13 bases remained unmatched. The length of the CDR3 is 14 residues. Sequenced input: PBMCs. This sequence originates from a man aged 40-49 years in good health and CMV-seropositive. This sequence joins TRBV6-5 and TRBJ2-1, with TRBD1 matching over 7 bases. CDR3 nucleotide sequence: TGTGCCATCAGCCAAGGGGGCCCTTTTAATGAGCAGTTCTTC. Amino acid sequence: CAISQGGPFNEQFF.